The 16 T cell receptor beta chains reported below all come from one sample, sequenced in a study of T-cell reconstitution after alpha-beta-depleted transplantation in children. Unique molecular identifiers were incorporated during preparation of the TCRbeta library. Each CDR3 protein is one row after TCRdb ran MiXCR on the PCR reads. The sample carries a few hundred thousand distinct CDR3 sequences, approximately 7% recorded once. This specimen was PBMCs, taken before TCRalphabeta/CD19-depleted stem cell transplant. The receptors here all came from a boy aged 2 to 10 with acute lymphoblastic leukemia, due to receive a stem cell transplant.

The rearrangement joins TRBV29-1 to TRBJ1-2, with a possible D match to TRBD1 (5 bases). The CDR3 loop spans 12 amino acids. Trimming left V 5 bases short and J 5 bases short, with 12 bases between. CDR1 SQVTM and CDR2 ANQGSEA come from the germline V gene. For the CDR3, the DNA is TGCAGCGTTCCCGGGGGGAAATATGGCTACACCTTC. Its translation: CSVPGGKYGYTF.

A word on this clonotype: A much larger clone lies one base from this, so it may be a read error. Because it lacks the conserved phenylalanine or tryptophan at the end, this CDR3 is likely a read error. This chain joins TRBV3-1 and TRBJ2-5; D gene ambiguous. Germline CDR1 is LGHDT and CDR2 is YNNKEL (reference sequence). Between the trimmed V and J ends, which lost 1 base and 4 bases, there was a span of 7 bases. CDR3 size: 13 residues. CDR3 sequence: CASSQAGPETQYY. The CDR3 DNA follows: TGTGCCAGCAGCCAAGCAGGCCCAGAGACCCAGTACTAC.

This clonotype was recorded many times. V is TRBV29-1 and J is TRBJ2-5, with a tentative D call TRBD2 (6 bases). Trimming shortened V by 6 bases and J by 7 bases, and 18 bases separated the two germline ends. Germline CDR1 reads SQVTM; CDR2 reads ANQGSEA. This CDR3 is built from 13 residues. The CDR3 loop is CSVHFGSGGTQYF. The CDR3 nucleotides read TGCAGCGTCCATTTCGGGTCCGGGGGGACCCAGTACTTC.

Worth noting for this clonotype: Possible read error: a much larger clone is one base away. Here the CDR3 omits its conserved ending phenylalanine or tryptophan, so a read error is the likely source. As DNA, the CDR3 is TGTGCCAGCAGCCGCAGGGGGAGTTACTCTGGAAACACCATATATTAT. Amino acids: CASSRRGSYSGNTIYY. The chain combines TRBV3-1 with TRBJ1-3; 7 bases map to TRBD1. Germline trimming cut 4 bases from V and 0 bases from J; bases unmatched to any gene: 6. The CDR3 runs 16 residues. Germline loops: CDR1 LGHDT, CDR2 YNNKEL (reference sequence).

This sequence joins TRBV11-2 and TRBJ2-1; D perhaps matches TRBD2 (6 bases). Germline CDR1 SGHAT, CDR2 FQNNGV. Trimming took off 2 bases at V and 6 bases at J, with 8 bases between the two ends. This CDR3 comprises 13 residues. CDR3 sequence: CASSLWGVNEQFF. The CDR3 coding sequence is TGTGCCAGCAGCTTATGGGGGGTCAATGAGCAGTTCTTC.

This clonotype has only one observation. The chain uses TRBV12-3 or TRBV12-4 and TRBJ2-7; TRBD2 agrees at 16 bases. After removal of 0 bases from V and 4 bases from J, the junction contained 6 bases not matched to a gene. This CDR3 has 18 amino acids. DNA of the CDR3: TGTGCCAGCAGTTTAGCGCTGAGGGGACTAGCGGGAGGGTACGAGCAGTACTTC. It specifies CASSLALRGLAGGYEQYF.

This clonotype was detected ten times or more. The rearrangement joins TRBV18 to TRBJ2-1; perhaps TRBD1 as D (5 bases). The ends were cut back, 7 bases at V and 4 bases at J, with 11 bases in the middle. CDR3 length equals 13 residues. Germline CDR1 reads KGHSH; CDR2 reads LQKENI. The CDR3 sequence is CASLFRGYNEQFF. CDR3 in DNA: TGTGCCAGCTTATTTAGGGGTTACAATGAGCAGTTCTTC.

Written as DNA, the CDR3 is TGTGCCAGCAGTTTGCAAACTGAAGCTTTCTTT. It specifies CASSLQTEAFF. The rearrangement links TRBV28 to TRBJ1-1; D gene unclear. CDR3 length equals 11 residues. Looked up from germline, CDR1 is MDHEN and CDR2 is SYDVKM. With 3 bases removed from V and 5 bases from J, the gap between germline ends came to 4 bases. Full variable domain (missing parts from reference TRBV28 and TRBJ1-1): DVKVTQSSRYLVKRTGEKVFLECVQDMDHENMFWYRQDPGLGLRLIYFSYDVKMKEKGDIPEGYSVSREKKERFSLILESASTNQTSMYLCASSLQTEAFFGQGTRLTVV.

V and J are TRBV27 and TRBJ2-7, with 7 bases aligning to TRBD1. This CDR3 has 13 amino acids. After removal of 6 bases from V and 0 bases from J, the junction contained 2 bases not matched to a gene. CDR1 and CDR2 from the germline V gene are MNHEY and SMNVEV (reference sequence). The CDR3 sequence is CASRRQGSYEQYF. As DNA, the CDR3 is TGTGCCAGCAGACGACAGGGCTCCTACGAGCAGTACTTC.

Many counts were recorded for this clonotype. The chain recombines TRBV21-1 with TRBJ2-6; whether TRBD2, the table's D call, matches the DNA was not checked. TRBV21-1 is assigned pseudogene status. The CDR3 loop spans 21 amino acids. CDR3 DNA: TGTGCCAGCAGCGAGAACGTCCTAGCTAGGGTAGGGTCCTCTGGGGCCAACGTCCTGACTTTC. Translated: CASSENVLARVGSSGANVLTF.

The chain uses TRBV19 and TRBJ2-5; D remains unclear. The V gene lost 5 bases and the J gene lost 6 bases, with 19 bases spanning the gap. Germline CDR1 is LNHDA and CDR2 is SQIVND (reference sequence). The CDR3 covers 15 residues. The CDR3 reads CASSPWAEARKTQYF. The CDR3 DNA follows: TGTGCCAGTAGTCCCTGGGCTGAAGCCAGGAAGACCCAGTACTTC. The full variable domain, with the rest looked up from reference TRBV19 and TRBJ2-5, is DGGITQSPKYLFRKEGQNVTLSCEQNLNHDAMYWYRQDPGQGLRLIYYSQIVNDFQKGDIAEGYSVSREKKESFPLTVTSAQKNPTAFYLCASSPWAEARKTQYFGPGTRLLVL.

This clonotype has ten or more counts. The chain employs TRBV29-1 and TRBJ2-7; TRBD2 might be the D (5 bases). CDR3 size: 13 residues. V was pared by 5 bases and J by 1 base, with 12 bases between. Looked up from germline, CDR1 is SQVTM and CDR2 is ANQGSEA. For the CDR3, the DNA is TGCAGCGTTTTAGTTGGGGAGTCCTACGAGCAGTACTTC. Translating gives CSVLVGESYEQYF.

This clonotype was seen repeatedly, ten times or more. V gene TRBV10-3 combines with J gene TRBJ2-1, with TRBD1 identical over 7 bases. V dropped 6 bases and J dropped 5; count of bases not matched to a gene: 4. CDR1 and CDR2 (germline): ENHRY, SYGVKD. The CDR3 has 13 residues. The CDR3 coding sequence is TGTGCCATCAGAAGGGGGCAGGACAATGAGCAGTTCTTC. This encodes CAIRRGQDNEQFF.

This clonotype was seen only a few times. The chain carries TRBV19 and TRBJ2-7; maybe TRBD1 (6 bases). Trimming removed 5 bases from V and 0 bases from J, with 14 bases in between. This CDR3 spans 15 amino acids. Looked up from germline, CDR1 is LNHDA and CDR2 is SQIVND (reference sequence). DNA of the CDR3: TGTGCCAGTAGTCCCCGACAGGCAAGCTCCTACGAGCAGTACTTC. This encodes CASSPRQASSYEQYF.

Only a few counts were recorded for this clonotype. This sequence joins TRBV7-2 and TRBJ1-4; tentative D call: TRBD1 (6 bases). The CDR3 totals 14 residues. Germline CDR1 is SGHTA and CDR2 is FQGNSA. The V gene lost 6 bases and the J gene lost 3 bases, with 11 bases spanning the gap. CDR3 DNA sequence: TGTGCCAGCAGTTGGGGGGCAGCTAATGAAAAACTGTTTTTT. Translation gives CASSWGAANEKLFF. Full variable domain (outside the CDR3, taken from reference TRBV7-2 and TRBJ1-4): GAGVSQSPSNKVTEKGKDVELRCDPISGHTALYWYRQSLGQGLEFLIYFQGNSAPDKSGLPSDRFSAERTGGSVSTLTIQRTQQEDSAVYLCASSWGAANEKLFFGSGTQLSVL.

The table lists this clonotype with many counts. This chain uses TRBV6-5 with TRBJ2-4, with TRBD1 matching over 8 bases. CDR3 length: 15 residues. Losses at the gene ends were 5 bases for V and 1 base for J; bases not matched to a gene: 4. Per the germline V gene, CDR1 is MNHEY and CDR2 is SVGAGI. CDR3 amino acids: CASSRDRSAKNIQYF. CDR3 nucleotides: TGTGCCAGCAGTCGGGACAGGTCTGCCAAAAACATTCAGTACTTC.